Listed here are 24 T cell receptor beta chains from one sample, sequenced in a study of a mutant IDH1 vaccine in newly diagnosed glioma. Antigens for these TCRs are unknown. This table comes from immunoSEQ multiplex PCR, and its TCRdb copy is limited to in-frame clones, with some not included. The sample has fewer than 70,000 clones; more than 80% are singletons. Specified time point: week 11, during vaccination. A 20-mer mutant IDH1 peptide at 300 ug was injected subcutaneously with topical imiquimod. The input for sequencing was PBMCs, taken from a glioma patient whose treatment included an IDH1 peptide vaccine. The receptor source for this set is a man aged 30 to 39 with glioma.

This chain connects TRBV29-1 to TRBJ2-1; possibly TRBD1 for D (7 bases). CDR3 length equals 19 residues. CDR1 SQVTM and CDR2 ANQGSEA come from the germline V gene. V was shortened by 0 bases and J by 3 bases, with 24 bases between the two germline ends. In DNA form, the CDR3 reads TGCAGCGTTGAAGATATTGACAGGGACTCGACCTTTAACTACAATGAGCAGTTCTTC. This gives the protein CSVEDIDRDSTFNYNEQFF.

This chain joins TRBV19 and TRBJ1-2, with D possibly matching TRBD1 (6 bases). V dropped 6 bases and J dropped 0 bases, with 11 bases sitting between them. Germline V gene sequence: CDR1 LNHDA, CDR2 SQIVND (reference sequence). This CDR3 has 14 amino acids. CDR3 nucleotides: TGTGCCAGTAGACCCCAGGGGACTAACTATGGCTACACCTTC. It is translated as CASRPQGTNYGYTF.

V and J are TRBV5-1 and TRBJ2-7; tentative D call: TRBD2 (6 bases). The germline gives CDR1 SGHRS, CDR2 YFSETQ. The CDR3 contains 15 residues. V lost 0 bases to trimming and J lost 5 bases, with 15 bases between them. The CDR3 nucleotides are TGCGCCAGCAGCTTGGCTGCGGGGTTAGTAGACGAGCAGTACTTC. It yields the protein CASSLAAGLVDEQYF.

V gene TRBV28 combines with J gene TRBJ1-1; a weak D match, TRBD1 (5 bases). Trimming took 4 bases from V and 1 from J, leaving 16 bases between them. Per germline, CDR1 MDHEN and CDR2 SYDVKM. The CDR3 is 16 amino acids. The CDR3 DNA reads TGTGCCAGCAGTTGGATGGGGGGAAGGAGGAACACTGAAGCTTTCTTT. This sequence encodes CASSWMGGRRNTEAFF.

The V and J genes are TRBV9 and TRBJ2-3; D is undetermined. The germline gives CDR1 SGDLS, CDR2 YYNGEE. CDR3 length: 15 residues. V gave up 0 bases and J gave up 0 bases, with 8 bases separating them. The CDR3 bases are TGTGCCAGCAGCGTAGCCCCGGGTAGCACAGATACGCAGTATTTT. Translating it yields CASSVAPGSTDTQYF.

V usage is TRBV2 and J usage is TRBJ2-5; D not certain. Germline CDR1 SNHLY, CDR2 FYNNEI. V was trimmed by 7 bases and J by 3 bases, leaving 18 bases between them. The CDR3 is 15 amino acids. In nucleotides, the CDR3 is TGTGCCAGCAACCCGATGGCCAGCCTTAAAGAGACCCAGTACTTC. It is translated as CASNPMASLKETQYF.

The genes are TRBV15 and TRBJ1-1, with 9 bases identical to TRBD1. Germline lookup yields CDR1 LNHNV and CDR2 YYDKDF (reference sequence). CDR3 size: 15 residues. J lost 6 bases, V lost 3 bases, and 8 bases had no gene match. CDR3 sequence reads: CATSSNRGRLAEAFF. Here the CDR3 DNA reads TGTGCCACCAGCAGTAACAGGGGGCGCTTGGCTGAAGCTTTCTTT.

The J gene is TRBJ1-3, the V gene TRBV11-3; no firm D call. The V end was cut by 0 bases, the J end by 4 bases, with 1 base between. The germline CDR1 and CDR2 sequences are SGHNT and YENEEA. There are 12 residues in the CDR3. CDR3 nucleotides: TGTGCCAGCAGCTTAGAAGGAAACACCATATATTTT. This sequence encodes CASSLEGNTIYF.

The chain is built from TRBV10-3 and TRBJ2-2; D may correspond to TRBD1 or TRBD2 (5 bases each). V lost 2 bases and J 5 bases, leaving 12 bases between the germline ends. Per the germline V gene, CDR1 is ENHRY and CDR2 is SYGVKD. CDR3 length: 15 amino acids. Here the CDR3 DNA reads TGTGCCATCAGTGAGGTCGTGGGGGAGACCGGGGAGCTGTTTTTT. Residues: CAISEVVGETGELFF.

The rearrangement links TRBV28 to TRBJ1-1; D call uncertain. Trimming cost V 6 bases and J 4 bases, with 18 bases left between them. Germline V lookup: CDR1 MDHEN, CDR2 SYDVKM. This CDR3 is 15 amino acids long. CDR3 coding DNA: TGTGCCAGCAGACTAGCGGGAGCCCGTGGCACTGAAGCTTTCTTT. Translation gives CASRLAGARGTEAFF. Together with reference TRBV28 and TRBJ1-1, the CDR3 gives the full variable domain: DVKVTQSSRYLVKRTGEKVFLECVQDMDHENMFWYRQDPGLGLRLIYFSYDVKMKEKGDIPEGYSVSREKKERFSLILESASTNQTSMYLCASRLAGARGTEAFFGQGTRLTVV.

The chain couples TRBV6-1 to TRBJ2-5, with D hard to call. With the DNA end fitting TRBJ2-7 better, the J assignment may be wrong. Germline lookup yields CDR1 MNHNS and CDR2 SASEGT. This CDR3 contains 14 residues. CDR3 residues: CASTLNGEEYEQYF. In DNA form, the CDR3 reads TGTGCCAGCACCCTCAATGGAGAGGAGTACGAGCAGTACTTC.

This clone has a handful of counts. The chain has TRBV9 and TRBJ2-1, with 9 bases identical to TRBD2. CDR1 and CDR2 from the germline V gene are SGDLS and YYNGEE. With V trimmed by 2 bases and J by 4 bases, 10 bases remained unmatched. CDR3 length: 17 residues. The CDR3 coding sequence is TGTGCCAGCAGCGTTCTTGAGCGGGGGGACGGATACAATGAGCAGTTCTTC. Its translation is CASSVLERGDGYNEQFF. The variable domain in full, completed from reference TRBV9 and TRBJ2-1, reads DSGVTQTPKHLITATGQRVTLRCSPRSGDLSVYWYQQSLDQGLQFLIQYYNGEERAKGNILERFSAQQFPDLHSELNLSSLELGDSALYFCASSVLERGDGYNEQFFGPGTRLTVL.

The CDR3 DNA sequence: TGTGCCAGCAGCCCGGGACGGCGGTTCTCTGGAAACACCATATATTTT. Residues: CASSPGRRFSGNTIYF. The chain links TRBV6-6 to TRBJ1-3; tentative D call: TRBD1 (5 bases). Germline CDR1 and CDR2: MNHNY and SVGAGI (reference sequence). Trimming left V 6 bases short and J 0 bases short, with 15 bases between. There are 16 residues in the CDR3.

The genes are TRBV11-3 and TRBJ2-7; D is perhaps TRBD1 (7 bases). CDR3 length: 14 amino acids. Trimming cost V 5 bases and J 0 bases, with 11 bases left between them. Germline V lookup: CDR1 SGHNT, CDR2 YENEEA. This CDR3 reads CASSLRGDSYEQYF. The CDR3 nucleotides are TGTGCCAGCAGCCTCAGGGGGGACTCCTACGAGCAGTACTTC.

This chain uses TRBV5-1 with TRBJ2-5; possibly TRBD1 or TRBD2 for D (6 bases each). The CDR3 runs to 16 residues. Deletions cut 9 bases from V and 0 bases from J, with 21 bases between. Germline CDR1 is SGHRS and CDR2 is YFSETQ. Written as DNA, the CDR3 is TGCGCCACTTCACCGGGGGCACCAGCGTACCAAGAGACCCAGTACTTC. Amino acid sequence: CATSPGAPAYQETQYF.

The chain links TRBV2 to TRBJ2-5; D may be TRBD1 (6 bases). V gave up 6 bases and J gave up 0 bases, with 11 bases separating them. This CDR3 has 14 amino acids. The germline V gene encodes CDR1 SNHLY and CDR2 FYNNEI. The CDR3 region is CASRGGMYQETQYF. CDR3 coding DNA: TGTGCCAGCAGAGGGGGAATGTACCAAGAGACCCAGTACTTC.

This clone showed up just once. The sample contains more than one DNA sequence encoding this CDR3. The chain links TRBV2 to TRBJ1-5; 8 positions match TRBD1. Per germline, CDR1 SNHLY and CDR2 FYNNEI. The trim removed 1 base at V and 7 bases at J, leaving 3 bases unmatched. The CDR3 is made up of 14 amino acids. The CDR3 region has the DNA TGTGCCAGCAGTGAAGAGTCAGGGGGCCAGCCCCAGCATTTT. Amino acid sequence: CASSEESGGQPQHF.

The CDR3 spells CASSLDGSSNTGELFF. The CDR3 bases are TGTGCCAGCAGCTTGGACGGATCTTCGAACACCGGGGAGCTGTTTTTT. The chain carries TRBV5-5 and TRBJ2-2; D is unclear. The germline CDR1 and CDR2 sequences are SGHKS and YYEKEE (reference sequence). The germline V and J ends were trimmed by 0 bases and 0 bases, with 9 bases remaining between them. This CDR3 is built from 16 residues.

This chain connects TRBV27 to TRBJ2-1; D tentatively reads TRBD1 or TRBD2 (5 bases each). Germline assignment: CDR1 MNHEY and CDR2 SMNVEV (reference sequence). This CDR3 spans 14 amino acids. V was trimmed by 5 bases and J by 9 bases, leaving 17 bases between them. CDR3 coding DNA: TGTGCCAGCAGTAGGCAGGGTCGAGGGCCTGAGCAGTTCTTC. Its translation: CASSRQGRGPEQFF.

V gene TRBV6-5 combines with J gene TRBJ2-7, with 11 bases aligning to TRBD2. Germline-derived CDR1 and CDR2 are MNHEY and SVGAGI. This CDR3 is built from 15 residues. V was pared by 9 bases and J by 7 bases, with 14 bases of the junction left unmatched. The CDR3, as DNA: TGTGCCAGTTGCCTGCGACTAGCGGGATTGGGAGAGCAGTACTTC. It is translated as CASCLRLAGLGEQYF.

A few counts support this clone. The rearrangement uses TRBV9 and TRBJ2-2; no reliable D call. In germline, CDR1 is SGDLS, CDR2 YYNGEE. The CDR3 runs to 13 residues. Trimming cost V 0 bases and J 7 bases, with 7 bases left between them. The CDR3 DNA sequence: TGTGCCAGCAGCGTAGATTTTAACGGGGAGCTGTTTTTT. Its protein product is CASSVDFNGELFF. Full variable domain (rest looked up from reference TRBV9 and TRBJ2-2): DSGVTQTPKHLITATGQRVTLRCSPRSGDLSVYWYQQSLDQGLQFLIQYYNGEERAKGNILERFSAQQFPDLHSELNLSSLELGDSALYFCASSVDFNGELFFGEGSRLTVL.

This sequence joins TRBV6-1 and TRBJ1-1; perhaps TRBD1 as D (6 bases). The ends were cut back, 4 bases at V and 5 bases at J, with 11 bases in the middle. Per germline, CDR1 MNHNS and CDR2 SASEGT. The length of the CDR3 is 13 residues. CDR3 protein: CASSVWTDTEAFF. The CDR3 region has the DNA TGTGCCAGCAGTGTCTGGACAGATACTGAAGCTTTCTTT.

This clone has only a few counts. The genes are TRBV6-5 and TRBJ1-5; D uncertain. The V and J ends lost 5 bases and 7 bases respectively, with 12 bases between them. CDR1 and CDR2 from the germline V gene are MNHEY and SVGAGI. The CDR3 is 13 amino acids. The CDR3 sequence: CASSRTPNQPQHF. The CDR3 nucleotides read TGTGCCAGCAGTCGAACACCCAACCAGCCCCAGCATTTT.

V is TRBV19 and J is TRBJ2-2, with 12 bases fitting TRBD2. The CDR3 loop spans 16 amino acids. V was pared by 7 bases and J by 3 bases, with 6 bases of the junction left unmatched. CDR1 and CDR2 from the germline V gene are LNHDA and SQIVND (reference sequence). In DNA, the CDR3 is TGTGCCAGTACCCGGACTAGCGGGACATACACCGGGGAGCTGTTTTTT. Amino acid sequence: CASTRTSGTYTGELFF.